One and the same sample provided the 25 T cell receptor beta chains below, sequenced in a study of cytomegalovirus exposure and HLA in healthy donors. Primers for the PCR totalled 60 Vbeta and 13 Jbeta. Measured with immunoSEQ multiplex PCR; TCRdb has only the in-frame clones, and not every one. The sample totals approximately 43,000 clones. The source material was PBMCs. The source of these receptors is a woman younger than 45 in good health and CMV-seronegative.

The chain recombines TRBV5-1 with TRBJ2-7; 8 positions match TRBD1. The CDR3 extends over 14 amino acids. V lost 6 bases and J lost 0; bases outside the gene matches: 5. Germline loops: CDR1 SGHRS, CDR2 YFSETQ. The DNA for the CDR3 is TGCGCCAGCAAGGGACAGGTCACCTCCTACGAGCAGTACTTC. Translating it yields CASKGQVTSYEQYF.

The chain has TRBV6-1 and TRBJ2-7; 7 bases map to TRBD1. After removal of 6 bases from V and 5 bases from J, the junction contained 13 bases not matched to a gene. The CDR3 totals 15 residues. CDR1 and CDR2 (germline): MNHNS, SASEGT. CDR3 protein: CASRKSGTESNEQYF. In nucleotides, the CDR3 is TGTGCCAGCAGGAAATCCGGGACAGAAAGCAACGAGCAGTACTTC.

The V call is TRBV4-1, the J call TRBJ1-3, with TRBD1 identical over 12 bases. V was clipped by 6 bases and J by 4 bases; unmatched bases: 10. The CDR3 consists of 17 residues. In germline, CDR1 is MGHRA, CDR2 YSYEKL. The CDR3 reads CASSSMGTGGEGNTIYF. In nucleotides, the CDR3 is TGCGCCAGCAGTAGTATGGGGACAGGGGGCGAGGGAAACACCATATATTTT.

This chain uses TRBV7-3 with TRBJ2-3; 10 nucleotides agree with TRBD2. The CDR3 totals 14 residues. Trimming cost V 5 bases and J 6 bases; bases outside gene matches: 5. In germline, CDR1 is SGHTA, CDR2 FQGTGA. Here the CDR3 DNA reads TGTGCCAGCAGCCAAGGACTAGCGGCCGATACGCAGTATTTT. This encodes CASSQGLAADTQYF.

The chain uses TRBV6-5 and TRBJ2-7, with D perhaps matching TRBD1 (5 bases). Per the germline V gene, CDR1 is MNHEY and CDR2 is SVGAGI. The V gene lost 2 bases and the J gene lost 5 bases, with 13 bases spanning the gap. CDR3 length: 14 residues. CDR3 nucleotides: TGTGCCAGCAGTTACAATACCAGGGCCCACGAGCAGTACTTC. This codes for CASSYNTRAHEQYF.

The chain carries TRBV30 and TRBJ1-1; TRBD1 matches at 9 bases. Unmatched junction bases numbered 5, after V lost 8 bases and J lost 1 base. This CDR3 spans 13 amino acids. Germline CDR1 and CDR2: GTSNPN and SVGIG (reference sequence). As DNA, the CDR3 is TGTGCCCGCGGGGGACAGGGGAACACTGAAGCTTTCTTT. Its protein product is CARGGQGNTEAFF.

The V and J genes are TRBV19 and TRBJ1-1, with 7 bases aligning to TRBD1. Germline trimming cut 3 bases from V and 0 bases from J; bases unmatched to any gene: 4. The V gene's germline CDR1 is LNHDA and CDR2 SQIVND (reference sequence). CDR3 size: 15 residues. CDR3 amino acids: CASSMTGSMNTEAFF. For the CDR3, the DNA is TGTGCCAGTAGTATGACAGGGAGCATGAACACTGAAGCTTTCTTT.

V gene TRBV12-5 combines with J gene TRBJ2-5; D gene ambiguous. Germline assignment: CDR1 LGHNT and CDR2 FRNRAP. Trimming removed 8 bases at V and 5 bases at J, with 15 bases between. CDR3 length equals 13 residues. The CDR3 protein is CASHGWVGETQYF. The CDR3 DNA reads as TGTGCTAGTCATGGCTGGGTCGGGGAGACCCAGTACTTC.

V usage is TRBV5-1 and J usage is TRBJ2-6, with 7 bases that match TRBD1. The CDR3 extends over 15 amino acids. J was trimmed by 5 bases and V by 0 bases; bases with no gene match: 2. The germline CDR1 and CDR2 sequences are SGHRS and YFSETQ. The CDR3 region has the DNA TGCGCCAGCAGCTTGGGACAGGGCAGGGCCAACGTCCTGACTTTC. Protein: CASSLGQGRANVLTF.

V usage is TRBV7-6 and J usage is TRBJ2-3; D uncertain. V was cut by 3 bases and J by 4 bases, with 5 bases left in between. The CDR3 is made up of 12 amino acids. Per the germline V gene, CDR1 is SGHVS and CDR2 is FNYEAQ. The CDR3, as DNA: TGTGCCAGCAGCTTTTTCGCAGATACGCAGTATTTT. Amino acid sequence: CASSFFADTQYF.

This chain connects TRBV5-1 to TRBJ2-1; 15 nucleotides line up with TRBD2. CDR1 is SGHRS and CDR2 is YFSETQ in the germline V gene. The V segment lost 1 base and the J segment 9 bases; nucleotides outside the gene matches: 11. CDR3 size: 18 residues. CDR3 region: CASSLWTSGRAIYAEQFF. CDR3 sequence (DNA): TGCGCCAGCAGCTTGTGGACTAGCGGGAGGGCAATCTACGCTGAGCAGTTCTTC.

The chain carries TRBV10-1 and TRBJ2-2; 7 bases match TRBD2. This CDR3 contains 17 residues. Germline loops: CDR1 WNHNN, CDR2 SYGVQD (reference sequence). Losses at the gene ends were 3 bases for V and 3 bases for J; bases not matched to a gene: 10. DNA for the CDR3: TGCGCCAGCAGTGAATCCAGGCGGGGGAGGGACACCGGGGAGCTGTTTTTT. It encodes CASSESRRGRDTGELFF.

This chain connects TRBV28 to TRBJ2-7; the D gene is possibly TRBD1 (8 bases). Deletions cut 4 bases from V and 2 bases from J, with 21 bases between. CDR1 is MDHEN and CDR2 is SYDVKM in the germline V gene. This CDR3 spans 17 amino acids. In DNA form, the CDR3 reads TGTGCCAGCAGTTCCCCGCAGGGGGCGGGAGAGGCCTACGAGCAGTACTTC. It encodes CASSSPQGAGEAYEQYF.

V is TRBV30 and J is TRBJ2-2, with 11 bases lining up with TRBD2. Trimming took 6 bases from V and 3 from J; bases not matched to a gene: 3. There are 14 residues in the CDR3. Germline loops: CDR1 GTSNPN, CDR2 SVGIG (reference sequence). DNA for the CDR3: TGTGCCTGTCTAGCGGGAGGCCACACCGGGGAGCTGTTTTTT. The encoded protein is CACLAGGHTGELFF.

This chain uses TRBV4-2 with TRBJ1-2, with D maybe TRBD1 (6 bases). The CDR3 sequence is 15 residues long. Germline assignment: CDR1 LGHNA and CDR2 YNFKEQ. The V gene lost 0 bases and the J gene lost 5 bases, with 13 bases spanning the gap. The CDR3 sequence: CASSQERTGLYGYTF. The CDR3 nucleotides read TGTGCCAGCAGCCAAGAACGTACAGGGTTGTATGGCTACACCTTC.

The chain joins TRBV18 to TRBJ1-3, with D perhaps TRBD1 (5 bases). CDR3 length: 16 residues. V was pared by 3 bases and J by 6 bases, with 18 bases between. CDR1 and CDR2 (germline): KGHSH, LQKENI. The CDR3 loop is CASSPGADPTINTIYF. The DNA for the CDR3 is TGTGCCAGCTCACCTGGGGCGGATCCAACAATAAACACCATATATTTT.

V gene TRBV7-9 combines with J gene TRBJ2-7; 14 bases match TRBD2. With V trimmed by 5 bases and J by 5 bases, 8 bases remained unmatched. The CDR3 spans 16 residues. Looked up from germline, CDR1 is SEHNR and CDR2 is FQNEAQ (reference sequence). For the CDR3, the DNA is TGTGCCAGCAGCCCTGGGACTAGCGGGAGATCGGACGAGCAGTACTTC. This sequence encodes CASSPGTSGRSDEQYF.

The V and J genes are TRBV30 and TRBJ2-7; 7 nucleotides line up with TRBD1. The CDR3 is 14 amino acids. Trimming at V came to 1 base and at J to 4 bases, leaving 7 bases not matched to a gene. CDR1 is GTSNPN and CDR2 is SVGIG in the germline V gene (reference sequence). The chain's CDR3 is CAWSGGHRGYEQYF. The CDR3, as DNA: TGTGCCTGGAGTGGAGGACACAGGGGTTACGAGCAGTACTTC.

The chain couples TRBV2 to TRBJ1-3; D perhaps matches TRBD1 (6 bases). The germline V and J ends were trimmed by 3 bases and 6 bases, with 15 bases remaining between them. Germline CDR1 reads SNHLY; CDR2 reads FYNNEI. This CDR3 has 15 amino acids. CDR3 sequence (DNA): TGTGCCAGCAGTGAGGGGGGGGCGCGGGTAAACACCATATATTTT. The encoded protein is CASSEGGARVNTIYF.

The chain uses TRBV30 and TRBJ1-3, with TRBD1 matching over 7 bases. Looked up from germline, CDR1 is GTSNPN and CDR2 is SVGIG (reference sequence). This CDR3 contains 14 residues. With V trimmed by 5 bases and J by 0 bases, 4 bases remained unmatched. CDR3 protein: CAWLGTASGNTIYF. In nucleotides, the CDR3 is TGTGCCTGGCTCGGGACAGCCTCTGGAAACACCATATATTTT.

The chain uses TRBV7-3 and TRBJ2-3; TRBD2 agrees at 9 bases. CDR1 SGHTA and CDR2 FQGTGA come from the germline V gene. The CDR3 runs 15 residues. Germline trimming cut 2 bases from V and 5 bases from J; bases unmatched to any gene: 5. CDR3 protein: CASSLGVAGVDTQYF. CDR3 nucleotide sequence: TGTGCCAGCAGCTTAGGAGTAGCGGGAGTAGATACGCAGTATTTT.

The chain carries TRBV6-5 and TRBJ2-1, with D unclear. V lost 6 bases and J 3 bases, leaving 15 bases between the germline ends. The CDR3 sequence is 15 residues long. In germline, CDR1 is MNHEY, CDR2 SVGAGI. CDR3 DNA: TGTGCCAGCAGGGGTTCGGGTACCGGCTACAATGAGCAGTTCTTC. Translated: CASRGSGTGYNEQFF.

This rearrangement joins TRBV28 to TRBJ1-2; 8 nucleotides agree with TRBD1. V trimming: 6 bases; J trimming: 4 bases; junction bases outside the gene matches: 4. Germline loops: CDR1 MDHEN, CDR2 SYDVKM. This CDR3 is 13 amino acids long. The CDR3 coding sequence is TGTGCCAGCAGCTTAACAGGGGGCTATGGCTACACCTTC. It translates to CASSLTGGYGYTF.

For the CDR3, the DNA is TGTGCCTGGAGTATATCCGGGCGGGAGTACTTC. Its protein product is CAWSISGREYF. The V call is TRBV30, the J call TRBJ2-7, with TRBD2 as a possible D gene (5 bases). The germline V gene encodes CDR1 GTSNPN and CDR2 SVGIG (reference sequence). V lost 2 bases and J 11 bases, leaving 13 bases between the germline ends. This CDR3 has 11 amino acids. The whole variable domain, filled in from reference TRBV30 and TRBJ2-7, reads SQTIHQWPATLVQPVGSPLSLECTVEGTSNPNLYWYRQAAGRGLQLLFYSVGIGQISSEVPQNLSASRPQDRQFILSSKKLLLSDSGFYLCAWSISGREYFGPGTRLTVT.

Considering frequency, this clone is medium-sized. The gene calls are TRBV4-3 and TRBJ2-1; TRBD2 aligns across 7 bases. Germline assignment: CDR1 LGHNA and CDR2 YSLEER. The CDR3 has 16 amino acids. Trimming took 4 bases from V and 7 from J; bases not matched to a gene: 13. In DNA, the CDR3 is TGCGCCAGCAGCCGCGAAGCGGGAAGGGGAGGGAATGAGCAGTTCTTC. Protein product: CASSREAGRGGNEQFF.